These 10 T cell receptor beta chains were sequenced from one sample in a study of blood T cell repertoires in COVID-19. Method: immunoSEQ multiplex PCR; TCRdb's copy keeps in-frame clones and lacks some. The repertoire holds 250,000 to 350,000 clones, with about 90% as singletons. Sequencing was performed on PBMCs or T cells enriched from blood (not recorded which). Receptor source: a woman between 18 and 29 years old with acute COVID-19.

V and J are TRBV24-1 and TRBJ2-1; 9 nucleotides agree with TRBD1. The germline CDR1 and CDR2 sequences are KGHDR and SFDVKD. J gave up 0 bases and V 3 bases, and 8 bases lay outside the gene matches. This CDR3 has 18 amino acids. The DNA of the CDR3 is TGTGCCACCAGTGATGCCACAGGGGGCCGGAGCTCCTACAATGAGCAGTTCTTC. The encoded protein is CATSDATGGRSSYNEQFF.

This sequence joins TRBV28 and TRBJ1-3, with 9 bases matching TRBD1. The CDR3 runs to 14 residues. Per germline, CDR1 MDHEN and CDR2 SYDVKM. The J segment lost 4 bases and the V segment lost 6 bases, leaving 4 bases of the junction unmatched. CDR3: CASRSQGAGNTIYF. The CDR3 nucleotides are TGTGCCAGCAGATCACAGGGGGCAGGAAACACCATATATTTT.

The chain employs TRBV9 and TRBJ2-1, with a tentative D call TRBD1 (6 bases). Per the germline V gene, CDR1 is SGDLS and CDR2 is YYNGEE. V lost 6 bases and J lost 7, with 11 bases in between. This CDR3 spans 12 amino acids. The CDR3 DNA sequence: TGTGCCAGCAAGGGGGATCGGAATGAGCAGTTCTTC. This codes for CASKGDRNEQFF.

The chain couples TRBV5-1 to TRBJ1-2; possible D gene TRBD1, 5 bases. The germline V and J ends were trimmed by 4 bases and 6 bases, with 13 bases remaining between them. CDR1 and CDR2 from the germline V gene are SGHRS and YFSETQ. The CDR3 runs 13 residues. CDR3 protein: CASSGTQGNGYTF. The CDR3 DNA reads as TGCGCCAGCAGCGGAACTCAGGGAAATGGCTACACCTTC.

The chain joins TRBV23-1 to TRBJ2-3; 7 nucleotides match TRBD1. TRBV23-1 falls under the ORF class, with uncertain function. With 1 base clipped from V and 0 bases from J, the junction kept 16 bases outside the gene matches. CDR3 size: 20 residues. Here the CDR3 reads CASSQLDGTVESFSTDTQYF. As DNA, the CDR3 is TGCGCCAGCAGTCAATTAGACGGGACAGTGGAATCCTTTAGCACAGATACGCAGTATTTT.

J is TRBJ2-7 and V is TRBV27, with D uncertain. V lost 10 bases and J 0 bases, leaving 13 bases between the germline ends. The CDR3 is 13 amino acids. The germline V gene has CDR1 MNHEY and CDR2 SMNVEV (reference sequence). DNA of the CDR3: TGTGCCACCTCAGGATTGAACTCCTACGAGCAGTACTTC. Its translation: CATSGLNSYEQYF.

The chain has TRBV7-9 and TRBJ1-2, with TRBD1 matching over 7 bases. Germline lookup yields CDR1 SEHNR and CDR2 FQNEAQ (reference sequence). The CDR3 runs 15 residues. Trimming removed 10 bases from V and 7 bases from J; junction bases left unmatched: 18. The CDR3 sequence: CATLRPGQKSSGYTF. The CDR3 bases are TGTGCCACCTTACGTCCGGGACAGAAGTCGAGTGGCTACACCTTC.

V is TRBV7-6 and J is TRBJ1-6; 9 nucleotides agree with TRBD1. CDR3 length: 18 residues. V lost 5 bases, J lost 10 bases, and 18 bases stayed unmatched. Germline CDR1 reads SGHVS; CDR2 reads FNYEAQ. The CDR3 loop reads CASSPSPGTGLGGSPLHF. The CDR3 DNA sequence: TGTGCCAGCAGCCCAAGTCCCGGGACAGGGTTAGGTGGATCACCCCTCCACTTT.

The chain employs TRBV27 and TRBJ1-6; 8 nucleotides line up with TRBD1. CDR3 length: 15 residues. Looked up from germline, CDR1 is MNHEY and CDR2 is SMNVEV (reference sequence). J gave up 6 bases and V 6 bases, and 7 bases lay outside the gene matches. CDR3 in amino acids: CASSVQGGGNSPLHF. In DNA, the CDR3 is TGTGCCAGCAGCGTACAGGGGGGGGGTAATTCACCCCTCCACTTT.

J is TRBJ2-7 and V is TRBV12-3 or TRBV12-4; D is possibly TRBD1 (6 bases). The V and J ends lost 5 bases and 5 bases respectively, with 13 bases between them. The CDR3 contains 13 residues. Here the CDR3 DNA reads TGTGCCAGCAGTCCCACAGGGATCAACGAGCAGTACTTC. Amino acid sequence: CASSPTGINEQYF.